These 30 T cell receptor beta chains share one sample of origin, sequenced in a study of T-cell memory formation after mild COVID-19. TCRdb processed the 5' RACE reads anew with MiXCR; each CDR3 protein has one entry. The table records 200,000 to 250,000 distinct CDR3 sequences, 9.5% of them present only once. Sequenced sample: PBMCs or a T cell subset sorted from them (not recorded which). Receptors were obtained from a man aged 18-30 years who had mild COVID-19 (a few samples of this study predate the infection). Cell type and time point are not known.

This clonotype occurred a few times. The genes are TRBV3-1 and TRBJ2-6, with a weak D call TRBD2 (7 bases). The V gene lost 8 bases and the J gene lost 4 bases, with 12 bases spanning the gap. This CDR3 has 14 amino acids. Germline CDR1 LGHDT, CDR2 YNNKEL (reference sequence). Here the CDR3 DNA reads TGTGCCAGCGGGGGGGCGCCCGGGGCCAACGTCCTGACTTTC. Encoded protein: CASGGAPGANVLTF.

There are many counts of this clonotype. This chain links TRBV12-3 or TRBV12-4 with TRBJ1-1; 8 bases match TRBD1. The CDR3 length is 14 residues. V lost 5 bases and J lost 4; bases outside the gene matches: 6. This chain's CDR3 is CASSTTGVLTEAFF. CDR3 sequence (DNA): TGTGCCAGCAGTACGACAGGGGTGCTCACTGAAGCTTTCTTT.

This clonotype was seen ten or more times. This chain links TRBV20-1 with TRBJ2-5; 7 nucleotides agree with TRBD2. CDR1 and CDR2 from the germline V gene are DFQATT and SNEGSKA (reference sequence). The V gene end was trimmed by 3 bases and the J gene end by 1 base; junction bases not matched to a gene: 8. This CDR3 comprises 15 residues. CDR3 protein: CSASKVGGRQETQYF. The CDR3 nucleotides are TGCAGTGCTAGTAAGGTGGGAGGGCGCCAAGAGACCCAGTACTTC.

This clonotype came up a few times. The chain uses TRBV7-8 and TRBJ1-2, with TRBD1 identical over 10 bases. The ends lost 5 bases at V and 5 bases at J; junction bases unmatched: 14. This CDR3 has 17 amino acids. The germline V gene has CDR1 SGHVS and CDR2 FQNEAQ. CDR3 nucleotide sequence: TGTGCCAGCAGCCCCCAGGGGAGACAGGGGGCGCGGTATGGCTACACCTTC. It is translated as CASSPQGRQGARYGYTF.

This clonotype was seen only a few times. The chain has TRBV5-1 and TRBJ1-4; a possible D gene is TRBD1 (6 bases). The V and J ends lost 1 base and 7 bases respectively, with 14 bases between them. The CDR3 extends over 15 amino acids. Germline loops: CDR1 SGHRS, CDR2 YFSETQ. The CDR3 DNA follows: TGCGCCAGCAGCTTGAGCGGGACACCTCTTGAAAAACTGTTTTTT. Protein sequence: CASSLSGTPLEKLFF. Full variable domain (outside the CDR3, taken from reference TRBV5-1 and TRBJ1-4): KAGVTQTPRYLIKTRGQQVTLSCSPISGHRSVSWYQQTPGQGLQFLFEYFSETQRNKGNFPGRFSGRQFSNSRSEMNVSTLELGDSALYLCASSLSGTPLEKLFFGSGTQLSVL.

This clonotype was picked up a small number of times. This chain joins TRBV6-5 and TRBJ1-5; perhaps TRBD1 as D (5 bases). Germline-derived CDR1 and CDR2 are MNHEY and SVGAGI. This CDR3 comprises 15 residues. The V gene lost 6 bases and the J gene lost 0 bases, with 12 bases spanning the gap. The DNA for the CDR3 is TGTGCCAGCAGCCGGGGGGGAGGTAGCAATCAGCCCCAGCATTTT. Residues: CASSRGGGSNQPQHF.

This clonotype appeared a few times. The chain has TRBV12-3 or TRBV12-4 and TRBJ1-2; TRBD1 matches 7 bases. V was pared by 6 bases and J by 8 bases, with 15 bases of the junction left unmatched. The CDR3 sequence is 15 residues long. The CDR3 sequence: CASSSSDRLNLGYTF. DNA of the CDR3: TGTGCCAGCAGCTCGTCGGACAGGTTAAACTTAGGCTACACCTTC.

This clonotype was observed many times. This chain links TRBV13 with TRBJ2-3; 8 bases line up with TRBD2. The CDR3 spans 18 residues. Unmatched junction bases numbered 13, after V lost 5 bases and J lost 0 bases. Germline assignment: CDR1 PRHDT and CDR2 FYEKMQ (reference sequence). The CDR3 spells CASSRRAQRGLSTDTQYF. The DNA for the CDR3 is TGTGCCAGCAGCCGCCGAGCCCAGCGGGGGTTAAGCACAGATACGCAGTATTTT. Supplemented by reference TRBV13 and TRBJ2-3, the full variable domain reads AAGVIQSPRHLIKEKRETATLKCYPIPRHDTVYWYQQGPGQDPQFLISFYEKMQSDKGSIPDRFSAQQFSDYHSELNMSSLELGDSALYFCASSRRAQRGLSTDTQYFGPGTRLTVL.

This clonotype was seen a handful of times. CDR3 residues: CASSRQARGTDTQYF. CDR3 bases: TGTGCCAGCAGCCGGCAGGCAAGGGGCACAGATACGCAGTATTTT. This chain links TRBV2 with TRBJ2-3; D remains unclear. CDR1 is SNHLY, CDR2 FYNNEI, per germline. Trimming left V 6 bases short and J 1 base short, with 14 bases between. The CDR3 is made up of 15 amino acids. Variable domain in full (rest from reference TRBV2 and TRBJ2-3): EPEVTQTPSHQVTQMGQEVILRCVPISNHLYFYWYRQILGQKVEFLVSFYNNEISEKSEIFDDQFSVERPDGSNFTLKIRSTKLEDSAMYFCASSRQARGTDTQYFGPGTRLTVL.

The chain recombines TRBV6-2 or TRBV6-3 with TRBJ2-5; weak D call: TRBD2 (5 bases). The V and J ends lost 2 bases and 9 bases respectively, with 10 bases between them. This CDR3 is built from 12 residues. Germline CDR1 and CDR2: MNHEY and SVGEGT. Written as DNA, the CDR3 is TGTGCCAGCAGTTACCCTTCCGGGGCCCAGTACTTC. It codes for CASSYPSGAQYF.

At least ten counts were recorded for this clonotype. The chain is built from TRBV5-4 and TRBJ1-1; TRBD1 is a possible D gene (5 bases). Germline lookup yields CDR1 SGHNT and CDR2 YYREEE (reference sequence). Trimming shortened V by 4 bases and J by 3 bases, and 13 bases separated the two germline ends. The CDR3 has 14 amino acids. CDR3 coding DNA: TGTGCCAGCAGCGACGGGACGCTGTACACTGAAGCTTTCTTT. Translating it yields CASSDGTLYTEAFF.

J is TRBJ1-1 and V is TRBV7-3; D call uncertain. Trimming cost V 5 bases and J 7 bases, with 14 bases left between them. CDR1 and CDR2 from the germline V gene are SGHTA and FQGTGA. This CDR3 has 13 residues. DNA for the CDR3: TGTGCCAGCAGCGATCAATCCACGGGTGAAGCTTTCTTT. Residues: CASSDQSTGEAFF.

The chain couples TRBV30 to TRBJ2-3; possibly TRBD1 for D (5 bases). Trimming stripped 5 bases from V and 1 base from J, with 10 bases between. The germline CDR1 and CDR2 sequences are GTSNPN and SVGIG (reference sequence). The CDR3 consists of 13 residues. In nucleotides, the CDR3 is TGTGCCTGGGCCCTAGGGGGCACAGATACGCAGTATTTT. This codes for CAWALGGTDTQYF.

The chain is built from TRBV25-1 and TRBJ1-1; 9 nucleotides align to TRBD1. The J segment lost 3 bases and the V segment lost 7 bases, leaving 6 bases of the junction unmatched. Germline CDR1 reads MGHDK; CDR2 reads SYGVNS. The CDR3 is made up of 14 amino acids. CDR3 protein: CASNRQGVDTEAFF. The CDR3 DNA reads TGTGCCAGCAACCGACAGGGGGTCGACACTGAAGCTTTCTTT.

This clonotype turned up a few times. V usage is TRBV18 and J usage is TRBJ2-2; a possible D gene is TRBD1 (6 bases). The CDR3 totals 16 residues. Trimming left V 1 base short and J 4 bases short, with 13 bases between. Germline V CDR1 and CDR2: KGHSH, LQKENI. Here the CDR3 reads CASSPRQQGGTGELFF. The DNA for the CDR3 is TGTGCCAGCTCACCACGCCAACAGGGTGGCACCGGGGAGCTGTTTTTT.

This clonotype occurred a few times. V is TRBV5-1 and J is TRBJ2-3; D unresolved. Per germline, CDR1 SGHRS and CDR2 YFSETQ. The CDR3 length is 13 residues. With 4 bases removed from V and 10 bases from J, the gap between germline ends came to 16 bases. The CDR3 region is CASSQATVASQYF. In DNA, the CDR3 is TGCGCCAGCAGCCAGGCAACGGTGGCATCGCAGTATTTT.

This clonotype was recorded a few times. The CDR3 spells CSALGYTQYF. In nucleotides, the CDR3 is TGCAGTGCTCTAGGGTATACGCAGTATTTT. The chain carries TRBV20-1 and TRBJ2-3; D gene ambiguous. With 5 bases removed from V and 7 bases from J, the gap between germline ends came to 7 bases. The germline gives CDR1 DFQATT, CDR2 SNEGSKA (reference sequence). The CDR3 extends over 10 amino acids.

The chain couples TRBV28 to TRBJ2-1; 9 nucleotides line up with TRBD1. The CDR3 has 16 amino acids. The V gene's germline CDR1 is MDHEN and CDR2 SYDVKM. The V and J ends lost 7 bases and 9 bases, in that order; junction bases with no gene match: 16. CDR3 residues: CASNTLGTGSAGEQFF. The CDR3 bases are TGTGCCAGCAACACCCTCGGGACAGGGTCTGCGGGTGAGCAGTTCTTC.

A few counts support this clonotype. J is TRBJ1-4 and V is TRBV7-2; maybe TRBD1 (5 bases). Germline lookup yields CDR1 SGHTA and CDR2 FQGNSA. CDR3 size: 17 residues. Trimming took 1 base from V and 5 from J, leaving 17 bases between them. Here the CDR3 reads CASSLEGAGVRNEKLFF. The DNA of the CDR3 is TGTGCCAGCAGCTTAGAAGGTGCGGGGGTCCGGAATGAAAAACTGTTTTTT.

In its sample, this clonotype was seen many times. The V call is TRBV12-3 or TRBV12-4, the J call TRBJ2-5; the D gene is possibly TRBD1 (5 bases). The V gene lost 0 bases and the J gene lost 9 bases, with 11 bases spanning the gap. The CDR3 length is 13 residues. Here the CDR3 DNA reads TGTGCCAGCAGTTTAGCGGTCGAAGGGGCCCAGTACTTC. It codes for CASSLAVEGAQYF.

Many counts were recorded for this clonotype. The chain carries TRBV7-8 and TRBJ2-1; D unresolved. The CDR3 runs 15 residues. Trimming took 2 bases from V and 4 from J, leaving 12 bases between them. The germline V gene encodes CDR1 SGHVS and CDR2 FQNEAQ. CDR3 loop: CASSLRAETYNEQFF. Written as DNA, the CDR3 is TGTGCCAGCAGCTTAAGGGCGGAGACTTACAATGAGCAGTTCTTC.

There are many counts of this clonotype. The chain employs TRBV5-1 and TRBJ2-5, with D perhaps TRBD2 (6 bases). Trimming left V 0 bases short and J 4 bases short, with 13 bases between. The CDR3 extends over 15 amino acids. Germline lookup yields CDR1 SGHRS and CDR2 YFSETQ. CDR3 amino acids: CASSLAQGGGETQYF. CDR3 bases: TGCGCCAGCAGCTTGGCCCAGGGAGGAGGAGAGACCCAGTACTTC.

A single count supports this clonotype. V and J are TRBV24-1 and TRBJ1-1, with D possibly being TRBD1 (5 bases). The germline V and J ends were trimmed by 6 bases and 7 bases, with 20 bases remaining between them. The CDR3 consists of 15 residues. Germline CDR1 and CDR2: KGHDR and SFDVKD. The CDR3 nucleotides are TGTGCCACCAGTCAGGGTGCGGGTCCCTCCTTTGAAGCTTTCTTT. This codes for CATSQGAGPSFEAFF.

This clonotype was recorded at least ten times. V and J are TRBV7-3 and TRBJ2-3, with a weak D call TRBD1 (5 bases). Between the trimmed V and J ends, which lost 8 bases and 2 bases, there was a span of 11 bases. Germline loops: CDR1 SGHTA, CDR2 FQGTGA. The CDR3 has 13 amino acids. CDR3 loop: CASSQDTTDTQYF. The CDR3 nucleotides read TGTGCCAGCTCACAGGATACCACAGATACGCAGTATTTT.

This clonotype was observed at least ten times. The rearrangement links TRBV7-2 to TRBJ1-2, with D hard to call. Trimming left V 1 base short and J 1 base short, with 7 bases between. This CDR3 spans 14 amino acids. Germline V lookup: CDR1 SGHTA, CDR2 FQGNSA. CDR3 residues: CASSLDTFNYGYTF. The DNA of the CDR3 is TGTGCCAGCAGCTTAGACACTTTTAACTATGGCTACACCTTC.

The chain has TRBV7-8 and TRBJ1-1; D gene ambiguous. There are 12 residues in the CDR3. Germline V gene lookup returns CDR1 SGHVS and CDR2 FQNEAQ. Trimming stripped 5 bases from V and 8 bases from J, with 12 bases between. The CDR3 loop reads CASSLSGKEAFF. In DNA form, the CDR3 reads TGTGCCAGCAGCCTATCGGGCAAGGAAGCTTTCTTT.

This clonotype was seen many times. This chain uses TRBV5-4 with TRBJ1-1, with D unclear. CDR3 size: 11 residues. Germline V CDR1 and CDR2: SGHNT, YYREEE (reference sequence). Trimming left V 4 bases short and J 1 base short, with 2 bases between. The CDR3 region has the DNA TGTGCCAGCAGCCAGAACACTGAAGCTTTCTTT. Translated, it gives CASSQNTEAFF.

The table lists this clonotype with a few counts. This chain connects TRBV7-9 to TRBJ2-7; TRBD1 might be the D (6 bases). The CDR3 has 12 amino acids. Trimming cost V 0 bases and J 8 bases, with 8 bases left between them. Germline CDR1 and CDR2: SEHNR and FQNEAQ (reference sequence). For the CDR3, the DNA is TGTGCCAGCAGCTTAGCGCAGGGGAAGCAGTACGTC. Translating gives CASSLAQGKQYV.

The chain carries TRBV6-5 and TRBJ1-5, with D unresolved. V lost 0 bases, J lost 5 bases, and 11 bases lay in between. The CDR3 length is 15 residues. CDR1 and CDR2 from the germline V gene are MNHEY and SVGAGI. CDR3 loop: CASSYSIAGDQPQHF. CDR3 coding DNA: TGTGCCAGCAGTTACTCGATTGCCGGGGATCAGCCCCAGCATTTT.

This clonotype has at least ten counts. This chain joins TRBV25-1 and TRBJ2-7; 7 nucleotides match TRBD2. CDR3 length: 13 amino acids. Trimming at V came to 6 bases and at J to 2 bases, leaving 4 bases not matched to a gene. CDR1 MGHDK and CDR2 SYGVNS come from the germline V gene. Here the CDR3 reads CASRGGSAYEQYF. The CDR3 region has the DNA TGTGCCAGCAGGGGGGGGTCCGCCTACGAGCAGTACTTC.